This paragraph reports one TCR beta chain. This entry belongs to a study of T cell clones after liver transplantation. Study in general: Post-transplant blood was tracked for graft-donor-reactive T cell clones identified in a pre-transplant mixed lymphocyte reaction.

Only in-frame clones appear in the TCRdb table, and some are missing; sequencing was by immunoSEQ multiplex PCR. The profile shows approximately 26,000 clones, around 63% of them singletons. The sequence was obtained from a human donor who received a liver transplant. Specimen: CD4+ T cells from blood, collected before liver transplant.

The CDR3 here is CASSLTWSGGLETQYF. In nucleotides, the CDR3 is TGTGCCAGCAGCCTCACTTGGTCAGGGGGTTTAGAGACCCAGTACTTC. The chain employs TRBV14 and TRBJ2-5; 7 bases are a match to TRBD1. V trimming: 4 bases; J trimming: 4 bases; junction bases outside the gene matches: 12. CDR3 size: 16 residues. Germline V lookup: CDR1 SGHDN, CDR2 FVKESK.